Many counts were recorded for the clone carrying this TCR beta chain. Its target is unknown. These data originate in a study of identical twins. Findings and caveats of the study: The more abundant beta clonotypes in cord blood had fewer insertions, and memory repertoires did not show this. Where beta out-of-frame sequences were concerned, excess twin sharing was weaker. There was more out-of-frame TCR alpha sharing in monozygotic twins than models estimated.

Germline trimming cut 2 bases from V and 10 bases from J; bases unmatched to any gene: 9. Per the germline V gene, CDR1 is MGHRA and CDR2 is YSYEKL. The CDR3 contains 16 residues. Each CDR3 protein gets one entry after TCRdb re-called the 5' RACE reads with MiXCR. The table includes over 200,000 distinct CDR3 sequences, 8% to 11% detected once. This rearrangement joins TRBV4-1 to TRBJ2-3; the match to TRBD2 covers 13 bases. The source material was memory T cells sorted from blood. This receptor was identified in a man aged 50 or older in good health. CDR3 coding DNA: TGCGCCAGCAGCCAAACCGGGACTAGCGGGGCCTGGCCGCAGTATTTT. Its protein product is CASSQTGTSGAWPQYF.